Detailed here is one TCR beta chain. What it recognizes is unknown. The germline CDR1 and CDR2 sequences are SGHAT and FQNNGV. V gave up 4 bases and J gave up 7 bases, with 19 bases separating them. The CDR3 is made up of 15 amino acids. This specimen belongs to a study of shared clonotypes between healthy human individuals. CD4+ cells were split into CD45RA+ naive and CD45RA-negative memory subsets. Findings of the study overall: It was the non-shared clonotypes that had lower generation probabilities than clonotypes shared by all four donors.

Sequencing was performed with immunoSEQ multiplex PCR; in TCRdb, only in-frame clones are kept and a portion is missing. The table shows roughly 520,000 clones, with about 96% occurring only once. The sequence derives from a woman in her thirties in good health. J is TRBJ2-5 and V is TRBV11-2, with D possibly matching TRBD1 (5 bases). The sequenced sample was naive CD4+ T cells sorted from blood. Subset meaning: CD45RA+ positively selected. In DNA form, the CDR3 reads TGTGCCAGCAGCTCTCTGGGGCCAACTTTAGGGACCCAGTACTTC. This gives the protein CASSSLGPTLGTQYF.